These T cell receptor beta chains were read from a single sample in a study of T cell responses to AZD1222 COVID-19 vaccine. Profiling relied on immunoSEQ multiplex PCR, and the TCRdb table lists in-frame clones only, not all of them. The sample contains around 73,000 clones, roughly nine tenths of which appear only once. Material: peripheral blood, obtained 28 days after the second AZD1222 dose. Receptor source: an adult who received the AZD1222 COVID-19 vaccine. CDR3s include the opening cysteine and the closing phenylalanine or tryptophan. A D gene is named only where the DNA matches it firmly. Clone size appears in some rows only: once, few, many, or a class for an expanded clone.

TRBV7-9	TRBJ2-3	NA	NA	CASAAVDTQYF	TGTGCCAGCGCAGCCGTGGATACGCAGTATTTT
TRBV9	TRBJ2-3	NA	NA	CASSYGWVDTQYF	TGTGCCAGCAGCTATGGCTGGGTTGATACGCAGTATTTT
TRBV5-1	TRBJ2-3	NA	NA	CASSESARTDTQYF	TGCGCCAGCAGCGAAAGCGCACGCACAGATACGCAGTATTTT
TRBV19	TRBJ2-1	NA	NA	CASSTDRSSYNEQFF	TGTGCCAGTAGTACGGACAGAAGCTCCTACAATGAGCAGTTCTTC
TRBV11-3	TRBJ2-3	NA	NA	CASSLGQTSTDTQYF	TGTGCCAGCAGCTTAGGACAGACTAGCACAGATACGCAGTATTTT
TRBV12-3/TRBV12-4	TRBJ1-1	NA	NA	CASSFLGSEAFF	TGTGCCAGCAGCTTTTTGGGTTCTGAAGCTTTCTTT
TRBV29-1	TRBJ1-2	NA	NA	CSVGSEYGYTF	TGCAGCGTCGGATCGGAGTATGGCTACACCTTC
TRBV29-1	TRBJ1-2	NA	few	CSDRDGRSYGYTF	TGCAGCGACCGGGACGGAAGATCCTATGGCTACACCTTC
TRBV5-1	TRBJ2-1	NA	NA	CASSLEGWRGRSNEQFF	TGCGCCAGCAGCTTGGAAGGTTGGCGGGGGCGTAGCAATGAGCAGTTCTTC
TRBV13	TRBJ1-2	NA	NA	CASSLGGEGSSSLSF	TGTGCCAGCAGCCTTGGCGGGGAAGGCTCGTCGAGTCTTAGCTTC
TRBV7-3	TRBJ2-1	NA	NA	CASSSNGWGGRNNEQFF	TGTGCCAGCAGCTCAAACGGGTGGGGAGGTAGAAACAATGAGCAGTTCTTC
TRBV15	TRBJ2-2	TRBD2	NA	CATSYRLAANTGELFF	TGTGCCACCAGCTACCGACTAGCGGCGAACACCGGGGAGCTGTTTTTT
TRBV5-1	TRBJ1-4	TRBD1	NA	CASSLTGGHEKLFF	TGCGCCAGCAGCTTGACAGGGGGGCATGAAAAACTGTTTTTT
TRBV5-1	TRBJ1-1	NA	NA	CASSLAWGGVLRAFF	TGCGCCAGCAGCTTGGCCTGGGGTGGGGTTTTACGAGCTTTCTTT
TRBV7-9	TRBJ2-1	NA	few	CASSFPGSQNEQFF	TGTGCCAGCAGCTTCCCCGGCTCCCAGAATGAGCAGTTCTTC
TRBV13	TRBJ2-7	TRBD1	NA	CASSPRTGDTYEQYF	TGTGCCAGCAGCCCACGGACAGGGGATACCTACGAGCAGTACTTC
TRBV2	TRBJ1-5	NA	few	CASSELSIVYSNQPQHF	TGTGCCAGCAGTGAGTTGTCTATAGTGTATAGCAATCAGCCCCAGCATTTT
TRBV7-2	TRBJ1-6	NA	NA	CASRGPGSNSPLHF	TGTGCCAGCAGGGGCCCGGGATCCAATTCACCCCTCCACTTT
TRBV28	TRBJ2-7	TRBD1	NA	CASSLVGTAYEQYF	TGTGCCAGCAGTTTAGTAGGGACAGCCTACGAGCAGTACTTC
TRBV29-1	TRBJ1-3	NA	NA	CSGPPQWARWNF	TGCAGCGGTCCTCCCCAGTGGGCTCGGTGGAATTTT
TRBV12-3/TRBV12-4	TRBJ2-6	NA	once	CASSLRGANVLTF	TGTGCCAGCAGTTTGAGAGGGGCCAACGTCCTGACTTTC
TRBV7-9	TRBJ2-2	NA	NA	CASSSRQGGTGELFF	TGTGCCAGCAGCTCCCGACAGGGAGGAACCGGGGAGCTGTTTTTT
TRBV9	TRBJ1-6	TRBD1	NA	CASSLTGDNSPLHF	TGTGCCAGCAGCTTGACAGGGGATAATTCACCCCTCCACTTT
TRBV7-3	TRBJ2-1	NA	NA	CASSLTGLASKGNEQFF	TGTGCCAGCAGCTTAACGGGGTTGGCGTCCAAGGGCAATGAGCAGTTCTTC